The 32 T cell receptor beta chains listed next were all sequenced from one sample in a study of blood T cell repertoires in COVID-19. Method: immunoSEQ multiplex PCR; TCRdb's copy keeps in-frame clones and lacks some. This sample has roughly 190,000 clones, with 70% to 90% found just once. Sequencing was carried out using peripheral blood. The receptors here all came from a woman in her thirties or forties who had recovered from COVID-19.

This clone was observed once. The V and J genes are TRBV6-5 and TRBJ2-7; 7 bases align to TRBD2. The CDR3 covers 14 residues. The trim removed 5 bases at V and 4 bases at J, leaving 8 bases unmatched. Germline-derived CDR1 and CDR2 are MNHEY and SVGAGI. The CDR3 loop reads CASSHGASGYEQYF. The CDR3 nucleotides are TGTGCCAGCAGTCACGGGGCTAGCGGATACGAGCAGTACTTC.

The chain combines TRBV18 with TRBJ2-7; the match to TRBD1 covers 8 bases. This CDR3 is built from 15 residues. CDR1 KGHSH and CDR2 LQKENI come from the germline V gene. J gave up 4 bases and V 3 bases, and 8 bases lay outside the gene matches. The CDR3 bases are TGTGCCAGCTCACCGAGACAGGGGACGATGTACGAGCAGTACTTC. Protein: CASSPRQGTMYEQYF.

This chain uses TRBV27 with TRBJ1-1; D possibly corresponds to TRBD1 (5 bases). V lost 0 bases and J 1 base, leaving 12 bases between the germline ends. This CDR3 region has 16 residues. Germline CDR1 and CDR2: MNHEY and SMNVEV (reference sequence). CDR3 protein: CASSLSRQRRNTEAFF. The CDR3, as DNA: TGTGCCAGCAGTTTATCCCGACAGCGCCGGAACACTGAAGCTTTCTTT.

The chain employs TRBV5-1 and TRBJ2-1; TRBD2 is a possible D gene (7 bases). CDR1 is SGHRS and CDR2 is YFSETQ in the germline V gene. There are 17 residues in the CDR3. V shed 0 bases and J shed 7 bases, with 20 bases lying between them. CDR3 protein: CASSLGGSRWTENEQFF. CDR3 coding DNA: TGCGCCAGCAGCTTGGGCGGGAGCAGGTGGACAGAGAATGAGCAGTTCTTC.

This chain links TRBV27 with TRBJ2-7; tentatively, D is TRBD2 (6 bases). Germline CDR1 reads MNHEY; CDR2 reads SMNVEV (reference sequence). V was clipped by 5 bases and J by 1 base, with 15 bases between them. The CDR3 has 15 residues. This CDR3 is CASSGGGRPSYEQYF. In nucleotides, the CDR3 is TGTGCCAGCAGTGGTGGAGGGAGGCCATCCTACGAGCAGTACTTC.

This clone was detected a few times. J is TRBJ1-6 and V is TRBV19, with TRBD1 as a possible D gene (5 bases). Deletions cut 3 bases from V and 7 bases from J, with 7 bases between. CDR3 length: 13 amino acids. CDR1 and CDR2 (germline): LNHDA, SQIVND (reference sequence). The CDR3 region has the DNA TGTGCCAGTAGTATCTGGGGCAATTCACCCCTCCACTTT. Residues: CASSIWGNSPLHF.

The rearrangement joins TRBV6-2 or TRBV6-3 to TRBJ1-5; 9 bases match TRBD1. This CDR3 contains 15 residues. J was trimmed by 1 base and V by 5 bases; bases with no gene match: 3. From germline, CDR1 is MNHEY and CDR2 SVGEGT. The CDR3 nucleotides are TGTGCCAGCAGTCCGACAGGGGGGAGCAATCAGCCCCAGCATTTT. Encoded protein: CASSPTGGSNQPQHF.

The count of this clone is one. The chain links TRBV30 to TRBJ1-5; 9 nucleotides line up with TRBD1. The CDR3 contains 14 residues. The ends lost 8 bases at V and 1 base at J; junction bases unmatched: 6. Germline CDR1 and CDR2: GTSNPN and SVGIG (reference sequence). Written as DNA, the CDR3 is TGTGCCAGCGGGACAGGGATAAGCAATCAGCCCCAGCATTTT. Translated, it gives CASGTGISNQPQHF.

This clone appeared a few times. This rearrangement joins TRBV6-5 to TRBJ2-5; maybe TRBD2 (5 bases). This CDR3 has 16 residues. The germline V and J ends were trimmed by 0 bases and 0 bases, with 11 bases remaining between them. Per the germline V gene, CDR1 is MNHEY and CDR2 is SVGAGI. CDR3 region: CASSYSTGGYQETQYF. In nucleotides, the CDR3 is TGTGCCAGCAGTTACTCGACGGGCGGGTACCAAGAGACCCAGTACTTC.

The chain has TRBV4-1 and TRBJ2-5; TRBD2 aligns across 8 bases. The CDR3 consists of 18 residues. Trimming at V came to 0 bases and at J to 4 bases, leaving 13 bases not matched to a gene. Germline V gives CDR1 MGHRA, CDR2 YSYEKL. The CDR3 DNA follows: TGCGCCAGCAGCCAAGATTATCTTACGGGAGGGCCAGGAGAGACCCAGTACTTC. It translates to CASSQDYLTGGPGETQYF.

The chain employs TRBV6-5 and TRBJ2-7; 7 nucleotides line up with TRBD2. The CDR3 contains 15 residues. V shed 6 bases, J shed 3 bases, and the junction held 11 bases outside the gene matches. The V gene's germline CDR1 is MNHEY and CDR2 SVGAGI. The CDR3 nucleotides read TGTGCCAGCAGACACACCGGCGGGAGTAGCTACGAGCAGTACTTC. Translated: CASRHTGGSSYEQYF.

The V call is TRBV11-2, the J call TRBJ2-3; D is unclear. This CDR3 comprises 14 residues. Germline CDR1 reads SGHAT; CDR2 reads FQNNGV. V lost 9 bases and J lost 1, with 14 bases in between. The CDR3 region is CASQKIEGTDTQYF. For the CDR3, the DNA is TGTGCCAGTCAGAAAATTGAGGGCACAGATACGCAGTATTTT. Using reference TRBV11-2 and TRBJ2-3 for the parts outside the CDR3, the full variable domain is EAGVAQSPRYKIIEKRQSVAFWCNPISGHATLYWYQQILGQGPKLLIQFQNNGVVDDSQLPKDRFSAERLKGVDSTLKIQPAKLEDSAVYLCASQKIEGTDTQYFGPGTRLTVL.

The chain links TRBV11-3 to TRBJ2-2; D possibly corresponds to TRBD2 (6 bases). The CDR3 sequence is 15 residues long. Trimming took off 3 bases at V and 2 bases at J, with 10 bases between the two ends. The germline V gene has CDR1 SGHNT and CDR2 YENEEA. CDR3 protein: CASSFDGGNTGELFF. CDR3 bases: TGTGCCAGCAGCTTTGACGGGGGTAACACCGGGGAGCTGTTTTTT.

The chain uses TRBV6-2 or TRBV6-3 and TRBJ2-2, with 7 positions matching TRBD2. This CDR3 has 17 amino acids. The V segment lost 0 bases and the J segment 1 base; nucleotides outside the gene matches: 5. Germline CDR1 is MNHEY and CDR2 is SVGEGT. Here the CDR3 reads CASSYSWASGNTGELFF. The CDR3 bases are TGTGCCAGCAGTTACTCGTGGGCTAGCGGGAACACCGGGGAGCTGTTTTTT.

This chain uses TRBV7-6 with TRBJ2-1, with 11 positions matching TRBD2. V lost 1 base, J lost 0 bases, and 5 bases stayed unmatched. Per the germline V gene, CDR1 is SGHVS and CDR2 is FNYEAQ. The CDR3 loop spans 18 amino acids. Written as DNA, the CDR3 is TGTGCCAGCAGCTTAGGGACTAGCGGGTATAGCTCCTACAATGAGCAGTTCTTC. The encoded protein is CASSLGTSGYSSYNEQFF.

The chain employs TRBV20-1 and TRBJ2-1; 10 bases map to TRBD2. Trimming cost V 3 bases and J 5 bases; bases outside gene matches: 10. This CDR3 is built from 16 residues. Germline V CDR1 and CDR2: DFQATT, SNEGSKA (reference sequence). The CDR3, as DNA: TGCAGTGCTAGTGCCGCGAGAGCGGGAGGGAACAATGAGCAGTTCTTC. This gives the protein CSASAARAGGNNEQFF.

The chain uses TRBV6-5 and TRBJ2-7; 7 bases agree with TRBD2. The CDR3 runs to 13 residues. The germline CDR1 and CDR2 sequences are MNHEY and SVGAGI. V dropped 6 bases and J dropped 5; count of bases not matched to a gene: 7. This CDR3 reads CASRREGGHEQYF. CDR3 sequence (DNA): TGTGCCAGCAGGAGGGAGGGTGGCCACGAGCAGTACTTC.

This CDR3 reads CASSPRAGEDTGELFF. The CDR3 nucleotides are TGTGCCAGCAGCCCCCGGGCGGGAGAGGACACCGGGGAGCTGTTTTTT. The chain employs TRBV4-2 and TRBJ2-2, with 7 bases identical to TRBD2. The length of the CDR3 is 16 residues. The trim removed 4 bases at V and 3 bases at J, leaving 8 bases unmatched. Germline V gene sequence: CDR1 LGHNA, CDR2 YNFKEQ.

The chain links TRBV2 to TRBJ2-7, with D perhaps TRBD2 (5 bases). V lost 3 bases to trimming and J lost 4 bases, with 10 bases between them. CDR3 length: 13 amino acids. The germline gives CDR1 SNHLY, CDR2 FYNNEI. CDR3 loop: CASSEGSFYEQYF. CDR3 coding DNA: TGTGCCAGCAGTGAGGGGAGTTTTTACGAGCAGTACTTC.

In its sample, this clone was seen once. The J gene is TRBJ2-1, the V gene TRBV19; D is unresolved. The V end lost 3 bases, the J end lost 0 bases, and 12 bases lay between the germline ends. The germline CDR1 and CDR2 sequences are LNHDA and SQIVND (reference sequence). The CDR3 is 16 amino acids. CDR3 bases: TGTGCCAGTAGTATCCAATGGCCTAGCTCCTACAATGAGCAGTTCTTC. Translated, it gives CASSIQWPSSYNEQFF.

The chain uses TRBV28 and TRBJ1-5; TRBD1 is a possible D gene (6 bases). There are 16 residues in the CDR3. Germline CDR1 MDHEN, CDR2 SYDVKM. V was trimmed by 5 bases and J by 4 bases, leaving 18 bases between them. In DNA form, the CDR3 reads TGTGCCAGCAGTCTAACGGACAGCGGAGTAAATCAGCCCCAGCATTTT. As protein: CASSLTDSGVNQPQHF. Using reference TRBV28 and TRBJ1-5 for the parts outside the CDR3, the full variable domain is DVKVTQSSRYLVKRTGEKVFLECVQDMDHENMFWYRQDPGLGLRLIYFSYDVKMKEKGDIPEGYSVSREKKERFSLILESASTNQTSMYLCASSLTDSGVNQPQHFGDGTRLSIL.

In its sample, this clone was seen once. The CDR3 spells CASSGGQGREQYF. The CDR3 region has the DNA TGTGCCAGCAGCGGGGGACAGGGGCGCGAGCAGTACTTC. J is TRBJ2-7 and V is TRBV7-3, with TRBD1 identical over 10 bases. Germline-derived CDR1 and CDR2 are SGHTA and FQGTGA. J was trimmed by 6 bases and V by 5 bases; bases with no gene match: 4. CDR3 length equals 13 residues.

The rearrangement joins TRBV30 to TRBJ1-1; 7 positions agree with TRBD1. The CDR3 covers 14 residues. Germline lookup yields CDR1 GTSNPN and CDR2 SVGIG (reference sequence). The V and J ends lost 4 bases and 1 base, in that order; junction bases with no gene match: 6. CDR3 amino acids: CAWTYRGGNTEAFF. The CDR3 DNA reads TGTGCCTGGACCTACAGGGGTGGGAACACTGAAGCTTTCTTT.

The chain couples TRBV6-2 or TRBV6-3 to TRBJ2-7; maybe TRBD2 (6 bases). V gave up 2 bases and J gave up 0 bases, with 8 bases separating them. Looked up from germline, CDR1 is MNHEY and CDR2 is SVGEGT. This CDR3 is built from 14 residues. The CDR3 DNA sequence: TGTGCCAGCAGTTACCTAGCGCCCTCCTACGAGCAGTACTTC. Protein product: CASSYLAPSYEQYF.

CDR3 nucleotides: TGTGCCACCAGTGATGGCAGATTTAGCAATCAGCCCCAGCATTTT. As protein: CATSDGRFSNQPQHF. This chain connects TRBV24-1 to TRBJ1-5; no firm D call. This CDR3 is built from 15 residues. Germline-derived CDR1 and CDR2 are KGHDR and SFDVKD. V was cut by 3 bases and J by 0 bases, with 8 bases left in between.

In its sample, this clone was seen once. The chain has TRBV9 and TRBJ2-7; 9 bases align to TRBD2. There are 13 residues in the CDR3. The V gene end was trimmed by 4 bases and the J gene end by 10 bases; junction bases not matched to a gene: 9. The V gene's germline CDR1 is SGDLS and CDR2 YYNGEE. The CDR3 is CASSPGGTSPQYF. Written as DNA, the CDR3 is TGTGCCAGCAGCCCCGGGGGGACTAGCCCCCAGTACTTC.

The table lists this clone with a few counts. The chain joins TRBV5-1 to TRBJ2-3; 10 bases match TRBD1. The CDR3 covers 15 residues. Germline CDR1 SGHRS, CDR2 YFSETQ. The V and J ends lost 4 bases and 0 bases, in that order; junction bases with no gene match: 2. The CDR3, as DNA: TGCGCCAGCAGCCCGGGACAGGGGAGCACAGATACGCAGTATTTT. This sequence encodes CASSPGQGSTDTQYF.

CDR3 sequence (DNA): TGTGCCAGCGCCGGTCGGGGCTACAATGAGCAGTTCTTC. This sequence encodes CASAGRGYNEQFF. V usage is TRBV7-8 and J usage is TRBJ2-1; D may be TRBD2 (5 bases). Trimming removed 8 bases from V and 3 bases from J, with 11 bases in between. The CDR3 consists of 13 residues. The germline gives CDR1 SGHVS, CDR2 FQNEAQ. Full variable domain (missing parts from reference TRBV7-8 and TRBJ2-1): GAGVSQSPRYKVAKRGQDVALRCDPISGHVSLFWYQQALGQGPEFLTYFQNEAQLDKSGLPSDRFFAERPEGSVSTLKIQRTQQEDSAVYLCASAGRGYNEQFFGPGTRLTVL.

The genes are TRBV6-5 and TRBJ2-1; 7 bases are shared with TRBD1. The CDR3 contains 12 residues. The germline CDR1 and CDR2 sequences are MNHEY and SVGAGI. Trimming removed 7 bases from V and 11 bases from J; junction bases left unmatched: 8. This CDR3 reads CASTTGTAKQFF. CDR3 DNA sequence: TGTGCCAGCACCACCGGGACAGCCAAGCAGTTCTTC.

The rearrangement uses TRBV7-9 and TRBJ1-6; the D gene is possibly TRBD1 (5 bases). Germline V gives CDR1 SEHNR, CDR2 FQNEAQ (reference sequence). V lost 4 bases and J 7 bases, leaving 14 bases between the germline ends. The CDR3 is 15 amino acids. The CDR3 region is CASSSKTATNSPLHF. CDR3 DNA sequence: TGTGCCAGCAGCTCCAAGACAGCGACAAATTCACCCCTCCACTTT.

This chain links TRBV15 with TRBJ2-5, with 8 bases identical to TRBD1. Losses at the gene ends were 5 bases for V and 2 bases for J; bases not matched to a gene: 10. From germline, CDR1 is LNHNV and CDR2 YYDKDF (reference sequence). This CDR3 contains 16 residues. CDR3 in amino acids: CATSYPVDRAQETQYF. CDR3 nucleotides: TGTGCCACCAGCTACCCCGTGGACAGGGCTCAAGAGACCCAGTACTTC.

This clone was detected once. V and J are TRBV19 and TRBJ2-4; 14 bases match TRBD2. CDR3 length: 18 residues. V gave up 3 bases and J gave up 0 bases; unmatched junction bases: 4. Looked up from germline, CDR1 is LNHDA and CDR2 is SQIVND (reference sequence). In DNA, the CDR3 is TGTGCCAGTAGTATGGGACTAGCGGGAGTTAAAGCCAAAAACATTCAGTACTTC. This translates into CASSMGLAGVKAKNIQYF. Using reference TRBV19 and TRBJ2-4 for the parts outside the CDR3, the full variable domain is DGGITQSPKYLFRKEGQNVTLSCEQNLNHDAMYWYRQDPGQGLRLIYYSQIVNDFQKGDIAEGYSVSREKKESFPLTVTSAQKNPTAFYLCASSMGLAGVKAKNIQYFGAGTRLSVL.